This T cell receptor (beta chain) is from a study of blood T cells in healthy people across ages (dated by TCRdb to between 2015 and 2016). Study-level background: Template switching captured roughly one uniquely barcoded TCR beta cDNA molecule per two T cells in model experiments. The study measured age-related changes in TCR beta repertoire diversity using deep sequencing normalized with unique cDNA molecular identifiers. Donors were grouped into four age groups: young (average about 15 years), middle-aged (roughly 40), aged (62) and long-lived (roughly 80). To avoid experimental bias, donors of different ages were randomly spread across the sequencing lanes. Two additional independent replicas of 1 million unique cDNA reads from the same blood draw were analyzed for two donors (one aged 18 to 29 and one aged 80 or older). The research as a whole found: Total diversity estimates from one million sequenced T cells were considered lower bounds and underestimates. Since profiling was done on bulk unsorted PBMCs, naive and antigen-experienced compartments could not be conclusively compared. Compared with the aged group, the long-lived group had more naive CD4+ T cells, fewer expanded clones and increased TCR diversity, suggesting age selection. The percentage of naive T cells measured by flow cytometry correlated strongly with observed TCR beta diversity. Observed TCR beta diversity per million T cells fell roughly linearly with age, and a significant reduction was already apparent by age around 36. Donor CMV infection status was unknown, potentially confounding age-related changes in expanded clonotypes.

After removal of 5 bases from V and 3 bases from J, the junction retains 6 bases not matched to a gene. Spanning cysteine to phenylalanine, the CDR3 consists of 15 amino acids. The read is trimmed to its CDR3 DNA, 45 bases read in frame from base 1. This clonotype was counted only a few times. Which antigen it targets is not known. Per-base qualities were not stored, and no clone one base away is much larger. The library was produced with 5' RACE. A second PCR of roughly 7 to 12 cycles was run with a J-beta primer mix and a sample-barcoded 5' primer. A unique molecular identifier was introduced onto each TCR beta cDNA molecule by a template-switch 5' adaptor carrying 12 random nucleotides. Each sample yielded at least 3 million CDR3-containing paired-end reads. All of the RNA was converted into first-strand cDNA using the Mint cDNA synthesis kit, with a TRBC-specific oligonucleotide serving as the primer. After uracil-DNA glycosylase treatment, a first 18-cycle PCR used universal primers M1SS and BC2_uni_R on all cDNA. The study's processing was this. For normalization, 1 million high-quality reads, each with a distinct molecular identifier, were randomly selected from each sample. Instead of being binned into consensus sequences, reads that shared molecular identifiers were thrown out. MiTCR, with a Q25 quality threshold and the strictest error-elimination algorithm, was used for CDR3 identification, clonotype clustering and error correction. Lower-bound total TCR beta diversity was estimated with a nonparametric unseen species model using Euler transformation. In TCRdb, the public reads were trimmed at Q25 with fastp and aligned with MiXCR, with productive beta chains retained. A single entry per CDR3 protein holds the most common genes and DNA from its merged rows. These V and J calls originate from TCRdb's pipeline instead of the authors' own analysis. Recorded for this sample are roughly 1.9 million distinct CDR3 sequences; about 39% of them occurred a single time. Jointly, the top ten make up under 25% of the sample.

The 39 donors, aged about 6 to 95 years, were systemically healthy Caucasian individuals from Russia. Around 10 milliliters of peripheral blood were collected from each donor into EDTA-treated Vacutainer tubes. Ficoll-Paque density-gradient centrifugation was used to isolate PBMCs, with at least 7 million per sample. Trizol reagent was used to extract total RNA from the PBMCs, yielding at least 5 micrograms per sample. For every donor, flow cytometry on a PBMC aliquot measured the percentage of naive CD45RAhigh/CD27high T cells. Specimen: blood. The chain couples TRBV12-3 or TRBV12-4 to TRBJ1-1; 10 junctional bases match TRBD1. The source of this sequence is a human donor in good health. The nucleotide sequence is TGTGCCAGCAGTCCACGCGGGACAGGGGACACTGAAGCTTTCTTT. Its protein is CASSPRGTGDTEAFF.